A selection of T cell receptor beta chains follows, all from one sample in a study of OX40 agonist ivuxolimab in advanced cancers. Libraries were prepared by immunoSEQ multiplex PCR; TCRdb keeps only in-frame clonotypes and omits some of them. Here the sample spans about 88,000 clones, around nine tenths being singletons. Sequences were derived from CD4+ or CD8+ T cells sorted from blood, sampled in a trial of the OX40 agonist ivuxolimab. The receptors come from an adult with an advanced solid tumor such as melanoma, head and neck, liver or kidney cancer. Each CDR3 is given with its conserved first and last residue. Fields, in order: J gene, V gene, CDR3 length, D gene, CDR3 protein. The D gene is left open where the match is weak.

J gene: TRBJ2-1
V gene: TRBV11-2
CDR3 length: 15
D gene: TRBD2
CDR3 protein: CASSLSGRSYNEQFF

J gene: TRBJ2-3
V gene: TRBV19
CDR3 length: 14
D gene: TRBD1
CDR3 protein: CASRMQGVTDTQYF

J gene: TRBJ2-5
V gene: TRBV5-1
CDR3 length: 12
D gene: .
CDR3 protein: CASSWNWETQYF

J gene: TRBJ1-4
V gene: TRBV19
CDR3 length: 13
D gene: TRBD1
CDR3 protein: CASSRSLDRGKDF

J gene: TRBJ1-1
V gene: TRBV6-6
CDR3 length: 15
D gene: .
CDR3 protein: CASSYSPGVNTEAFF

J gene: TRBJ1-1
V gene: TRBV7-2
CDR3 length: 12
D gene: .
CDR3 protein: CASTLPGTEAFF

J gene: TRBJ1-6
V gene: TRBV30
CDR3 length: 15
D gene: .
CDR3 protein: CAWGGGSSYNSPLHF

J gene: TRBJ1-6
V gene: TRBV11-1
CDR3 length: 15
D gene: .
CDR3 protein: CASSLSDSYNSPLHF

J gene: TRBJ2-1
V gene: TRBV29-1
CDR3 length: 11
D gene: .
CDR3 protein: CSVESFDEQFF

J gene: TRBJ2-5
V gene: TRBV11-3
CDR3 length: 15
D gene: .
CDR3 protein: CASSPGGDYQETQYF

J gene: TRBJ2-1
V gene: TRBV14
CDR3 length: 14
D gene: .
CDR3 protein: CASSQVWGYNEQFF

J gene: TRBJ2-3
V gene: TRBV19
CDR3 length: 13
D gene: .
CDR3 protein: CASSPPLEDTQYF

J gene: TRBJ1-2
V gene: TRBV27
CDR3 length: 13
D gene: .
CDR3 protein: CASSTLGGFGYTF

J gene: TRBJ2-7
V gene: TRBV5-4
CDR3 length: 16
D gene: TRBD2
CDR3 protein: CASSSSTGTRGYEQYF

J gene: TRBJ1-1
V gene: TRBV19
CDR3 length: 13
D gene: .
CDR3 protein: CASSIQANTEAFF

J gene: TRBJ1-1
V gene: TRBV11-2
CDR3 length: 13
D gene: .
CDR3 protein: CASSFNGNTEAFF

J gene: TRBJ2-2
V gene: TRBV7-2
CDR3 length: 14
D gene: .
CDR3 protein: CASSPQRYTGELFF

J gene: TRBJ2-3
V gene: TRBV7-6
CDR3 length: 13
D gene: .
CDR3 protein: CASSRGTSDTQYF

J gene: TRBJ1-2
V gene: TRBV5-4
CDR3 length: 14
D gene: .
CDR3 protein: CASSQPSQNYGYTF

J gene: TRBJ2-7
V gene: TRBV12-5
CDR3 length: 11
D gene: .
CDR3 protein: CASGADYEQYF

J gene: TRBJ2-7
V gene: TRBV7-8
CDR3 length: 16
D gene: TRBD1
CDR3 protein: CASSLGRDRGFYEQYF

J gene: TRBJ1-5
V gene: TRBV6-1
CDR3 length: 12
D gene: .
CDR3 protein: CASTSEAGSQHF

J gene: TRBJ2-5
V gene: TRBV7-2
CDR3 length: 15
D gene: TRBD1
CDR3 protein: CASSLRSGGGQTQYF

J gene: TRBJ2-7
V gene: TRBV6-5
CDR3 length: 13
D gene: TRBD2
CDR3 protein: CASGTRSSYEQYF

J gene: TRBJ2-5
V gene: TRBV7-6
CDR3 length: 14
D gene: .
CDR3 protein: CASSRGLGQETQYF

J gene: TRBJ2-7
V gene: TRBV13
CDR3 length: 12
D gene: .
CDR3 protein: CASSGDVLGQYF

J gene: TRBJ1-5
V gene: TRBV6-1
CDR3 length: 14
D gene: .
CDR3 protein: CASSQGRWNQPQHF

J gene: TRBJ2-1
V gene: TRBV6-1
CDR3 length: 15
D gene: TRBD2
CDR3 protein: CASSEGLAGGHEQFF

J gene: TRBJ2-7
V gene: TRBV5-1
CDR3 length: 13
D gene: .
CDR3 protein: CASSFGGMGEQYF

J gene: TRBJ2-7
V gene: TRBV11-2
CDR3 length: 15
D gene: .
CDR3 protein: CASSLGALPSYEQYF

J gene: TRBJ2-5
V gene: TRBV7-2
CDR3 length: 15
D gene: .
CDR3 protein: CASSSGRSYQETQYF

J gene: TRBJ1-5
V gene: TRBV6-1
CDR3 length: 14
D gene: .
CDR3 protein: CASDRQGLNQPQHF

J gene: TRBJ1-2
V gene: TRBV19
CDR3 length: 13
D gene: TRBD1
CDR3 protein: CASSRQGHYGYTF

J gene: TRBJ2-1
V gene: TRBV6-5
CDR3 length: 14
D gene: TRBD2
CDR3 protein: CASSQGLAGGKQFF

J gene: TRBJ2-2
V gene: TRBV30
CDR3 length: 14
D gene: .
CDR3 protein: CAWRRQTITGELFF

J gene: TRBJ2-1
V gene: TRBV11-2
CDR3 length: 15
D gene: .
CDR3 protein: CASSTQGEGGNEQFF

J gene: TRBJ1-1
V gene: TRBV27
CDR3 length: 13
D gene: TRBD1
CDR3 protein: CASSKGQGAEAFF

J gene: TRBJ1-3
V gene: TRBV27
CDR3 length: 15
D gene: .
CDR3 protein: CASSPQGAFGNTIYF

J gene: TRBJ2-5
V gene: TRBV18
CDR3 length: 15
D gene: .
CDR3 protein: CASSPPSPSQETQYF

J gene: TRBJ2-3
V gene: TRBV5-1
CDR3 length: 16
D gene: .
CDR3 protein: CASSLVWGPSTDTQYF

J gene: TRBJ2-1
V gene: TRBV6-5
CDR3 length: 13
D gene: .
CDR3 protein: CASSYSGFGEQFF

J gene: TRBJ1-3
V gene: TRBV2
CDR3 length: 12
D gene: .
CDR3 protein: CASSVQGGTIYF

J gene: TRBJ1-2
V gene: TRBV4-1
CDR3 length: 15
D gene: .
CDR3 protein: CASSQDNAGTYGYTF

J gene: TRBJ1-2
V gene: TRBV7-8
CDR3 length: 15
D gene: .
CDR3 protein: CASSLGLVGVGGYTF

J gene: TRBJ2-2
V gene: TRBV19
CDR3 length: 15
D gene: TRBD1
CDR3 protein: CASSIGGQYTGELFF

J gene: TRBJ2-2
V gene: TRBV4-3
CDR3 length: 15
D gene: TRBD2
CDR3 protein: CASSQRREGTGELFF

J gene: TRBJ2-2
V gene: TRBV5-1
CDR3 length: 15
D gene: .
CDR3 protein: CASSLAGAVNGELFF

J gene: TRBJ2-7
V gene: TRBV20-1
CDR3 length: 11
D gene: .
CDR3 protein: CSANDAYEQYF

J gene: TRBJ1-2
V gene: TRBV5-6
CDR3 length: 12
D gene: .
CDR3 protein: CASSLGTVGYTF

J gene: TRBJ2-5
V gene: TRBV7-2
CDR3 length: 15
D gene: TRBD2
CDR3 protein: CASSSRTSGSETQYF

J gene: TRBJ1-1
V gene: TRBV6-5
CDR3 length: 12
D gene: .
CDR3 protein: CASSYSTTEAFF

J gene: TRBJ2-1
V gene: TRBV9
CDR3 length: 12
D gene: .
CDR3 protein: CASSVVEGEQFF

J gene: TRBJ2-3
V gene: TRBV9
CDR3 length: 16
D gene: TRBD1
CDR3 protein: CASSAVPGTVTDTQYF

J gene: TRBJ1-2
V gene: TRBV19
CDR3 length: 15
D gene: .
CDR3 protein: CASSIPPRGNYGYTF

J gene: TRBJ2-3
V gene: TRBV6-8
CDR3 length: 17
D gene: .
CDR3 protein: CASSYSNSSPGTDTQYF

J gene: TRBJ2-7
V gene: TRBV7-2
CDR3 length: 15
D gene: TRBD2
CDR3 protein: CASSLDTSGSYEQYF

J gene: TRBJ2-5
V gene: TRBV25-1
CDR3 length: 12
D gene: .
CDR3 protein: CASRQDQETQYF